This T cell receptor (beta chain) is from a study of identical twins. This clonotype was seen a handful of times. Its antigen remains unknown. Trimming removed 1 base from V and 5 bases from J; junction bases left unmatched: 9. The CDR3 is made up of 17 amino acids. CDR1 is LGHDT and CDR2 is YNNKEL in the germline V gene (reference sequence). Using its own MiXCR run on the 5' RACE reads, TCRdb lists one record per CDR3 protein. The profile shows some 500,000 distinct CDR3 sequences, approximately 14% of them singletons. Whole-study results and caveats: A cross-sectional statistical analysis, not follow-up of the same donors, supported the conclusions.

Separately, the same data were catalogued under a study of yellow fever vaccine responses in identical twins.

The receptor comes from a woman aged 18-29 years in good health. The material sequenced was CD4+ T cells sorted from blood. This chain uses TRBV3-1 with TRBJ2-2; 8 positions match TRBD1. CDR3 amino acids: CASSQGPGQGWTGELFF. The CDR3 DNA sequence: TGTGCCAGCAGCCAAGGGCCCGGACAGGGATGGACCGGGGAGCTGTTTTTT. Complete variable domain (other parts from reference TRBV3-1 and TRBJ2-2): DTAVSQTPKYLVTQMGNDKSIKCEQNLGHDTMYWYKQDSKKFLKIMFSYNNKELIINETVPNRFSPKSPDKAHLNLHINSLELGDSAVYFCASSQGPGQGWTGELFFGEGSRLTVL.